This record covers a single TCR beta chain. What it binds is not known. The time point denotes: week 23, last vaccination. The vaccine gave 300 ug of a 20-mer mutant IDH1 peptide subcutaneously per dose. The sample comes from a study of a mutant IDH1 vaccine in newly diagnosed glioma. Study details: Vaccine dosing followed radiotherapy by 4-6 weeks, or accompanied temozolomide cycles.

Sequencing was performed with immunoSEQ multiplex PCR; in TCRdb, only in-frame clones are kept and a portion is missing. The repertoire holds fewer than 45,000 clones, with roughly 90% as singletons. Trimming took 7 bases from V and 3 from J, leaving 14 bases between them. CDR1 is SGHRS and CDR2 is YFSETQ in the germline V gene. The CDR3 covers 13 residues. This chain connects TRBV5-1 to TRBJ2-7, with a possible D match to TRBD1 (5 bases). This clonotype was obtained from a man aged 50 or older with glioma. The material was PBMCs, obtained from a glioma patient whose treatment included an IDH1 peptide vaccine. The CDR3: CASSATTGYEQYF. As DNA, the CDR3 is TGCGCCAGCTCAGCGACAACAGGCTACGAGCAGTACTTC.